This TCR beta chain was observed in a study of blood T cell repertoires in COVID-19. Study-wide context: From T cells, B-cell-depleted T cells, or PBMCs came the material, which was cDNA or gDNA.

Sequencing was performed with immunoSEQ multiplex PCR; in TCRdb, only in-frame clones are kept and a portion is missing. Altogether about 150,000 clones are present, roughly 82% being singletons, with the ten largest covering about 7%. Input material: peripheral blood. This TCR derives from a woman aged 45-59 years in a cohort sampled during active or convalescent COVID-19.

The CDR3 is CSVNRGRETQYF. The CDR3, as DNA: TGCAGCGTTAACAGGGGTCGGGAGACCCAGTACTTC. This sequence joins TRBV29-1 and TRBJ2-5, with 7 bases fitting TRBD1. This CDR3 has 12 residues. Germline V CDR1 and CDR2: SQVTM, ANQGSEA. The V gene end was trimmed by 5 bases and the J gene end by 5 bases; junction bases not matched to a gene: 5.